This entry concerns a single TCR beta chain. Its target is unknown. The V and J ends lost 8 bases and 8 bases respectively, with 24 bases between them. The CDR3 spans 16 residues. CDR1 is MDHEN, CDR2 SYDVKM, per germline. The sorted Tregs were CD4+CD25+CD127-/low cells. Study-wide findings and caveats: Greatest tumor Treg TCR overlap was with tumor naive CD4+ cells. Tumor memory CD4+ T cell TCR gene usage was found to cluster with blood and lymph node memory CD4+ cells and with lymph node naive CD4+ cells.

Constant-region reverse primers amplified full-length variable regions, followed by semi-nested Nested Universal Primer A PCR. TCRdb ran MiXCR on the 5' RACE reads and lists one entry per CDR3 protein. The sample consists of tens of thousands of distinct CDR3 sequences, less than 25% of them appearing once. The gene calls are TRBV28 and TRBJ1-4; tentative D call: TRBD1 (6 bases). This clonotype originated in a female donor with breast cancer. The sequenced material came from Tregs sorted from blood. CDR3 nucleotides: TGTGCCAGCTCCGGCACAGGGTTGATGGTGGGGGAAAAACTGTTTTTT. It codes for CASSGTGLMVGEKLFF.